The rows below give T cell receptor beta chains drawn from one sample of a study of blood T cell repertoires in COVID-19. TCRdb keeps only in-frame clones here, not all; method: immunoSEQ multiplex PCR. The sample records around 31,000 clones, roughly 90% being singletons. The source material was peripheral blood. The receptors here all came from a man between 60 and 75 years old with COVID-19, enrolled during active disease. Each CDR3 is given with its conserved first and last residue.

j_gene	len	v_gene	CDR3aa
TRBJ2-6	17	TRBV19	CASSIWDSNSGANVLTF
TRBJ1-1	15	TRBV6-5	CASRPPGQRNTEAFF
TRBJ2-3	16	TRBV4-3	CASSQGYYLITDTQYF
TRBJ1-5	14	TRBV27	CASSLVQGNQPQHF
TRBJ1-3	13	TRBV28	CASSFRAGNTIYF
TRBJ2-3	16	TRBV18	CASSPIPLADTDTQYF
TRBJ1-1	14	TRBV4-3	CASSLSRGGTEAFF
TRBJ2-2	13	TRBV5-6	CASRGQNTGELFF
TRBJ2-1	19	TRBV5-1	CASSSPGQGAIFSYNEQFF
TRBJ1-1	16	TRBV5-6	CASSPTGGDFNTEAFF
TRBJ1-5	15	TRBV28	CASSDPQVSNQPQHF
TRBJ2-7	11	TRBV3-1/TRBV3-2	CASSQGLAQYF
TRBJ2-1	13	TRBV5-3	CARSGTTYNEQFF
TRBJ1-2	12	TRBV10-3	CAISDSNYGYTF
TRBJ1-2	15	TRBV6-5	CASSYGTGALYGYTF
TRBJ2-7	13	TRBV4-3	CASSPLQGYEQYF
TRBJ2-3	15	TRBV5-5	CASSVGGSLTDTQYF
TRBJ1-1	12	TRBV10-3	CAISDVGTGVSF
TRBJ1-1	13	TRBV6-5	CASALTGGTEAFF
TRBJ1-2	12	TRBV7-9	CASRPNDYGYTF
TRBJ1-4	14	TRBV28	CASSLTGDNEKLFF
TRBJ1-5	13	TRBV14	CASSQHTNQPQHF
TRBJ2-3	15	TRBV6-2/TRBV6-3	CASSPRATGGDTQYF
TRBJ2-2	14	TRBV9	CASSPSGGAGELFF
TRBJ2-3	14	TRBV2	CASKTSVTTDTQYF
TRBJ1-4	13	TRBV14	CASSPGQGEKLFF
TRBJ1-1	13	TRBV19	CASSIDRAAEAFF
TRBJ1-2	14	TRBV5-1	CASSSTRANYGYTF
TRBJ1-3	15	TRBV4-1	CASSPQGARGNTIYF
TRBJ2-1	16	TRBV28	CASSSWGATIGGEQFF
TRBJ2-7	15	TRBV5-1	CASTRQGDLSYEQYF
TRBJ2-2	17	TRBV28	CASNLAGLAENTGELFF
TRBJ1-6	15	TRBV11-2	CASSFGTGNNSPLHF
TRBJ1-4	15	TRBV6-5	CASSPIQGAGEKLFF